The 23 T cell receptor beta chains reported below all come from one sample, sequenced in a study of cytomegalovirus exposure and HLA in healthy donors. Primers: 60 Vbeta forward and 13 Jbeta reverse. The repertoire was sequenced with immunoSEQ multiplex PCR; TCRdb's copy has only in-frame clones and lacks some. The repertoire holds more than 110,000 clones, with roughly four fifths as singletons. Sequencing was carried out using PBMCs. The receptors were sampled from a human donor in good health.

The rearrangement uses TRBV2 and TRBJ1-3; TRBD1 might be the D (6 bases). V lost 8 bases to trimming and J lost 1 base, with 12 bases between them. In germline, CDR1 is SNHLY, CDR2 FYNNEI. CDR3 size: 14 residues. CDR3 nucleotides: TGTGCCAGCCGACAGGTCCGGTCTGGAAACACCATATATTTT. It translates to CASRQVRSGNTIYF.

V and J are TRBV4-2 and TRBJ2-5; D uncertain. The J call may be in error: the DNA end matches TRBJ2-7 better. Germline loops: CDR1 LGHNA, CDR2 YNFKEQ. This CDR3 spans 14 amino acids. This CDR3 is CASSQDSSSYEQYF. In DNA form, the CDR3 reads TGTGCCAGCAGCCAAGATTCTAGCTCCTACGAGCAGTACTTC.

This chain connects TRBV16 to TRBJ1-5, with D possibly TRBD1 on 5 matching bases. Germline V gene sequence: CDR1 KGHSY, CDR2 FQNENV. V shed 3 bases and J shed 8 bases, with 8 bases lying between them. The CDR3 has 12 residues. The chain's CDR3 is CASSQLTEPQHF. The CDR3 bases are TGTGCCAGCAGCCAGTTGACAGAGCCCCAGCATTTT.

V usage is TRBV2 and J usage is TRBJ1-1, with TRBD1 identical over 8 bases. Looked up from germline, CDR1 is SNHLY and CDR2 is FYNNEI. The CDR3 length is 12 residues. V dropped 9 bases and J dropped 13; count of bases not matched to a gene: 13. CDR3 loop: CASQGGTGFGFF. CDR3 DNA sequence: TGTGCCAGTCAAGGTGGGACAGGCTTTGGTTTCTTT.

This clone appeared once. The genes are TRBV5-1 and TRBJ2-5, with TRBD2 matching over 7 bases. The CDR3 loop spans 14 amino acids. CDR1 SGHRS and CDR2 YFSETQ come from the germline V gene. Trimming removed 1 base from V and 11 bases from J; junction bases left unmatched: 11. DNA of the CDR3: TGCGCCAGCAGCTTGCCTGCGGGAGCCAGGGAGCAGTACTTC. Protein: CASSLPAGAREQYF.

The CDR3 here is CASNLAQMGNQPQHF. The CDR3 DNA is TGTGCCAGCAATCTGGCTCAGATGGGCAATCAGCCCCAGCATTTT. This chain joins TRBV6-6 and TRBJ1-5, with D unresolved. The germline V and J ends were trimmed by 7 bases and 2 bases, with 15 bases remaining between them. Germline V gene sequence: CDR1 MNHNY, CDR2 SVGAGI (reference sequence). The CDR3 has 15 amino acids.

The chain uses TRBV28 and TRBJ1-5; maybe TRBD1 (5 bases). The CDR3 is made up of 13 amino acids. Germline V gives CDR1 MDHEN, CDR2 SYDVKM. Trimming cost V 6 bases and J 3 bases, with 9 bases left between them. CDR3 sequence (DNA): TGTGCCAGCAGGCGACAGTCCAATCAGCCCCAGCATTTT. This sequence encodes CASRRQSNQPQHF.

The chain combines TRBV7-9 with TRBJ2-6; weak D call: TRBD2 (6 bases). V was shortened by 4 bases and J by 9 bases, with 13 bases between the two germline ends. Looked up from germline, CDR1 is SEHNR and CDR2 is FQNEAQ (reference sequence). There are 14 residues in the CDR3. The CDR3 here is CASSSVGGNNVLTF. CDR3 coding DNA: TGTGCCAGCAGCTCCGTAGGAGGGAACAACGTCCTGACTTTC. Filled out from reference TRBV7-9 and TRBJ2-6, the complete variable domain reads DTGVSQNPRHKITKRGQNVTFRCDPISEHNRLYWYRQTLGQGPEFLTYFQNEAQLEKSRLLSDRFSAERPKGSFSTLEIQRTEQGDSAMYLCASSSVGGNNVLTFGAGSRLTVL.

The rearrangement links TRBV6-5 to TRBJ2-2; no clear D gene. Germline CDR1 is MNHEY and CDR2 is SVGAGI. Trimming took off 4 bases at V and 4 bases at J, with 10 bases between the two ends. This CDR3 has 14 residues. In nucleotides, the CDR3 is TGTGCCAGCAGTTCGGGTAGGCTCACCGGGGAGCTGTTTTTT. This encodes CASSSGRLTGELFF.

This sequence joins TRBV2 and TRBJ2-1, with 9 bases that match TRBD2. V was pared by 4 bases and J by 6 bases, with 1 base of the junction left unmatched. This CDR3 has 13 residues. Germline V lookup: CDR1 SNHLY, CDR2 FYNNEI. The CDR3 DNA is TGTGCCAGCAGTGGAGCGGGAGGCAATGAGCAGTTCTTC. Its protein product is CASSGAGGNEQFF.

This clone was seen a few times. The chain couples TRBV15 to TRBJ1-6; 9 bases match TRBD1. Germline CDR1 is LNHNV and CDR2 is YYDKDF (reference sequence). With V trimmed by 3 bases and J by 7 bases, 7 bases remained unmatched. This CDR3 comprises 16 residues. The CDR3 coding sequence is TGTGCCACCAGCAGCGCCGGGACAGGGAAAAATTCACCCCTCCACTTT. It codes for CATSSAGTGKNSPLHF.

The rearrangement links TRBV7-9 to TRBJ2-7, with TRBD1 matching 7 bases. In germline, CDR1 is SEHNR, CDR2 FQNEAQ (reference sequence). The CDR3 length is 14 residues. The V gene end was trimmed by 3 bases and the J gene end by 3 bases; junction bases not matched to a gene: 5. The CDR3 region is CASSLTGINYEQYF. CDR3 nucleotide sequence: TGTGCCAGCAGCTTGACAGGGATCAACTACGAGCAGTACTTC.

The chain carries TRBV11-2 and TRBJ1-2, with D perhaps matching TRBD1 (6 bases). In germline, CDR1 is SGHAT, CDR2 FQNNGV. The V gene lost 4 bases and the J gene lost 4 bases, with 16 bases spanning the gap. This CDR3 comprises 15 residues. CDR3 nucleotides: TGTGCCAGCAGCTCGACAGGTACTCAGATCTATGGCTACACCTTC. Its translation: CASSSTGTQIYGYTF.

The chain joins TRBV5-5 to TRBJ1-5; D ambiguous. There are 13 residues in the CDR3. Germline CDR1 reads SGHKS; CDR2 reads YYEKEE (reference sequence). With 2 bases removed from V and 7 bases from J, the gap between germline ends came to 10 bases. CDR3 protein: CASSFFTGQPQHF. DNA of the CDR3: TGTGCCAGCAGCTTTTTTACCGGGCAGCCCCAGCATTTT.

There are a few counts of this clone. The rearrangement links TRBV5-1 to TRBJ2-1; D is uncertain. V was trimmed by 4 bases and J by 7 bases, leaving 15 bases between them. From germline, CDR1 is SGHRS and CDR2 YFSETQ. The CDR3 sequence is 14 residues long. The CDR3 sequence is CASSLQNPVNEQFF. The CDR3 DNA reads as TGCGCCAGCAGCCTCCAGAACCCTGTGAATGAGCAGTTCTTC.

The chain couples TRBV30 to TRBJ1-6, with a weak D call TRBD1 (6 bases). The CDR3 is 15 amino acids. V was shortened by 5 bases and J by 14 bases, with 25 bases between the two germline ends. Germline V gene lookup returns CDR1 GTSNPN and CDR2 SVGIG (reference sequence). The CDR3 DNA reads TGTGCCTGGGCCCGACAGGATCGCTACCGGGGAGCCCTCCACTTT. Protein sequence: CAWARQDRYRGALHF.

The genes are TRBV19 and TRBJ2-7; maybe TRBD1 (9 bases). Deletions cut 4 bases from V and 6 bases from J, with 19 bases between. Germline V gives CDR1 LNHDA, CDR2 SQIVND (reference sequence). The CDR3 spans 15 residues. CDR3 nucleotide sequence: TGTGCCAGTAGTAATAGCGGGACAGGGTCGGCCGAGCAGTACTTC. Protein: CASSNSGTGSAEQYF.

J is TRBJ1-1 and V is TRBV11-3, with a possible D match to TRBD1 (5 bases). The CDR3 is 17 amino acids. The V gene lost 2 bases and the J gene lost 1 base, with 17 bases spanning the gap. CDR1 SGHNT and CDR2 YENEEA come from the germline V gene. Here the CDR3 reads CASSLPYGGEGNTEAFF. The CDR3 DNA reads as TGTGCCAGCAGCTTACCCTACGGGGGAGAGGGGAACACTGAAGCTTTCTTT.

The chain is built from TRBV19 and TRBJ2-1; 12 bases match TRBD1. CDR1 and CDR2 (germline): LNHDA, SQIVND (reference sequence). CDR3 size: 19 residues. Trimming at V came to 2 bases and at J to 4 bases, leaving 12 bases not matched to a gene. The CDR3 DNA follows: TGTGCCAGTAGTATAACCCCCGCCGGGACAGGGGGCCCGTACAATGAGCAGTTCTTC. Its translation is CASSITPAGTGGPYNEQFF.

Notes on this clone: Its ends do not fully match the called genes, so a read error is possible. The chain has TRBV27 and TRBJ2-7, with D perhaps matching TRBD2 (6 bases). CDR1 MNHEY and CDR2 SMNVEV come from the germline V gene (reference sequence). CDR3 length: 13 amino acids. The CDR3 nucleotides read TGTGCCAGCGGCCTTTGGGGCCGCCGGGAGCGGTACTTC. Protein: CASGLWGRRERYF.

This clone was counted a few times. The gene calls are TRBV13 and TRBJ1-6; D unresolved. This CDR3 spans 15 amino acids. Germline V lookup: CDR1 PRHDT, CDR2 FYEKMQ (reference sequence). V dropped 0 bases and J dropped 6 bases, with 9 bases sitting between them. CDR3 sequence (DNA): TGTGCCAGCAGCTTAGGCCCTTCGGGTAATTCACCCCTCCACTTT. The encoded protein is CASSLGPSGNSPLHF.

Only one count was recorded for this clone. V gene TRBV27 combines with J gene TRBJ1-2, with a possible D match to TRBD1 (6 bases). V was clipped by 4 bases and J by 5 bases, with 8 bases between them. Germline V gives CDR1 MNHEY, CDR2 SMNVEV (reference sequence). This CDR3 has 12 residues. CDR3 sequence: CASSSTGYGYTF. The CDR3 DNA is TGTGCCAGCAGTTCTACAGGGTATGGCTACACCTTC.

The chain has TRBV5-4 and TRBJ1-4, with D uncertain. This CDR3 region has 14 residues. V lost 9 bases, J lost 2 bases, and 14 bases lay in between. The germline gives CDR1 SGHNT, CDR2 YYREEE (reference sequence). The CDR3 here is CATPARRTNEKLFF. As DNA, the CDR3 is TGTGCCACCCCGGCAAGGAGGACTAATGAAAAACTGTTTTTT. Variable domain in full (rest from reference TRBV5-4 and TRBJ1-4): ETGVTQSPTHLIKTRGQQVTLRCSSQSGHNTVSWYQQALGQGPQFIFQYYREEENGRGNFPPRFSGLQFPNYSSELNVNALELDDSALYLCATPARRTNEKLFFGSGTQLSVL.